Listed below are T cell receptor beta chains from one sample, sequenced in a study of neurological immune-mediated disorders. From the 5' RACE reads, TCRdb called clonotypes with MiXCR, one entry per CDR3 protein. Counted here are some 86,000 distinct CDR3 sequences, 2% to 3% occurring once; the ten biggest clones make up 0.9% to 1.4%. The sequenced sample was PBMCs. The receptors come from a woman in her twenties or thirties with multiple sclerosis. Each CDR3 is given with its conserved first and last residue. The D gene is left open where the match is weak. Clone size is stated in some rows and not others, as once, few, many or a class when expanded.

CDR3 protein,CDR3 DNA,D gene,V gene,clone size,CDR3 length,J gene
CASRRTSGHEQYF,TGTGCCAGCAGACGGACTAGCGGGCACGAGCAGTACTTC,TRBD2,TRBV27,many,13,TRBJ2-7
CASSLGSGGYEQFF,TGCGCCAGCAGCTTGGGGTCCGGGGGCTATGAGCAGTTCTTC,.,TRBV5-1,many,14,TRBJ2-1
CASSFGGRVIYTQYF,TGCGCCAGCAGCTTCGGGGGACGGGTCATCTATACGCAGTATTTT,.,TRBV5-1,many,15,TRBJ2-3
CASSPWGLAGPEQFF,TGTGCCAGCAGCCCATGGGGGCTAGCCGGTCCTGAGCAGTTCTTC,.,TRBV12-3/TRBV12-4,many,15,TRBJ2-1
CSAREKREGLHF,TGCAGTGCTAGAGAAAAGCGGGAGGGCTTACATTTT,TRBD2,TRBV20-1,many,12,TRBJ2-3
CSVLRAEKLFF,TGCAGCGTTCTGCGGGCAGAAAAACTGTTTTTT,.,TRBV29-1,many,11,TRBJ1-4
CSAHTSRSYNEQFF,TGCAGTGCGCATACTAGCAGGTCCTACAATGAGCAGTTCTTC,.,TRBV20-1,many,14,TRBJ2-1
CATRGRGNTGELFF,TGTGCCACCCGTGGGAGGGGGAACACCGGGGAGCTGTTTTTT,TRBD2,TRBV12-3/TRBV12-4,many,14,TRBJ2-2
CSATEPLAKNIQYF,TGCAGTGCGACGGAGCCGTTAGCCAAAAACATTCAGTACTTC,.,TRBV20-1,many,14,TRBJ2-4
CASSKLGLAGLEQFF,TGTGCCAGCAGCAAACTGGGACTAGCGGGACTTGAGCAGTTCTTC,.,TRBV21-1,many,15,TRBJ2-1
CASSLGTGPGAEAFF,TGCGCCAGCAGCTTGGGGACAGGGCCGGGGGCTGAAGCTTTCTTT,TRBD1,TRBV5-1,many,15,TRBJ1-1
CASSLAGTTLRLEQYF,TGTGCCAGCAGCTTAGCCGGGACTACATTACGTTTAGAGCAGTACTTC,TRBD2,TRBV7-2,many,16,TRBJ2-7
CASSQEAQASNQPQHF,TGTGCCAGCAGCCAAGAAGCGCAGGCTAGCAATCAGCCCCAGCATTTT,.,TRBV4-2,.,16,TRBJ1-5
CASSWGQAQGDTQYF,TGCGCCAGCAGCTGGGGACAGGCCCAAGGAGATACGCAGTATTTT,TRBD1,TRBV5-1,many,15,TRBJ2-3
CASSPPGQQFAGELFF,TGTGCCAGCAGCCCCCCGGGACAGCAATTCGCCGGGGAGCTGTTTTTT,TRBD1,TRBV3-1,many,16,TRBJ2-2
CASSFRGGDEQFF,TGTGCCAGCAGTTTTAGGGGCGGCGATGAGCAGTTCTTC,.,TRBV12-3/TRBV12-4,many,13,TRBJ2-1
CASSSGGRETQYF,TGTGCCAGCAGCTCAGGGGGCAGAGAGACCCAGTACTTC,TRBD1,TRBV6-6,few,13,TRBJ2-5
CSARETGRNQPQHF,TGCAGTGCTAGAGAGACAGGACGCAATCAGCCCCAGCATTTT,.,TRBV20-1,many,14,TRBJ1-5
CSARVEGVQETQYF,TGCAGTGCTAGAGTGGAAGGGGTACAAGAGACCCAGTACTTC,.,TRBV20-1,many,14,TRBJ2-5
CATSDHRTGTGELFF,TGTGCCACCAGTGACCACCGGACAGGCACCGGGGAGCTGTTTTTT,TRBD1,TRBV24-1,many,15,TRBJ2-2
CASSLVQVAASSYEQYF,TGCGCCAGCAGCTTGGTTCAGGTGGCGGCCAGCTCCTACGAGCAGTACTTC,.,TRBV5-1,many,17,TRBJ2-7
CASSPGLAGGETQYF,TGTGCCAGCAGTCCTGGACTAGCGGGAGGGGAGACCCAGTACTTC,TRBD2,TRBV7-2,many,15,TRBJ2-5
CASSLGAGRGTGELFF,TGTGCCAGCAGCTTAGGCGCAGGGAGGGGCACCGGGGAGCTGTTTTTT,TRBD2,TRBV7-6,many,16,TRBJ2-2
CASSLFLANAPNEQFF,TGCGCCAGCAGCTTGTTTCTAGCGAATGCCCCCAATGAGCAGTTCTTC,.,TRBV5-4,.,16,TRBJ2-1
CASTSDRGHSEQYF,TGTGCCAGCACCTCGGACAGGGGGCACTCCGAGCAGTACTTC,TRBD1,TRBV6-5,many,14,TRBJ2-7
CASSKIRAPPFF,TGTGCCAGCAGTAAAATCCGGGCCCCACCTTTCTTT,.,TRBV6-6,many,12,TRBJ1-1
CASSRGRPDYEQYF,TGTGCCAGCAGTCGCGGCCGTCCAGACTACGAGCAGTACTTC,.,TRBV12-3/TRBV12-4,many,14,TRBJ2-7
CASSVVPGPDTQYF,TGTGCCAGCAGCGTAGTTCCGGGGCCGGATACGCAGTATTTT,.,TRBV9,many,14,TRBJ2-3
CSASTGTESSTLNF,TGCAGTGCTAGCACCGGGACAGAGAGTTCAACCCTCAACTTT,TRBD1,TRBV20-1,few,14,TRBJ1-6
CSAHIAGRYNEQFF,TGCAGTGCTCATATAGCGGGTCGCTACAATGAGCAGTTCTTC,TRBD2,TRBV20-1,many,14,TRBJ2-1
CASSLHRGSLQNEQFF,TGTGCCAGCAGCCTACACAGAGGTTCCCTACAGAATGAGCAGTTCTTC,.,TRBV7-9,many,16,TRBJ2-1
CSARDGTGNTGELFF,TGCAGTGCTAGGGACGGGACAGGGAACACCGGGGAGCTGTTTTTT,TRBD1,TRBV20-1,.,15,TRBJ2-2
CATSDSQGVGNQPQHF,TGTGCCACCAGTGATTCCCAGGGAGTTGGCAATCAGCCCCAGCATTTT,.,TRBV24-1,many,16,TRBJ1-5
CSATAGDGYTF,TGCAGTGCTACGGCAGGGGATGGCTACACCTTC,.,TRBV20-1,many,11,TRBJ1-2
CSARDPRGRAYEQYF,TGCAGTGCTAGAGATCCGAGGGGGCGCGCCTACGAGCAGTACTTC,TRBD1,TRBV20-1,many,15,TRBJ2-7
CASSGTLGTSGYNEQFF,TGTGCCAGCAGCGGGACACTGGGGACTAGCGGCTACAATGAGCAGTTCTTC,TRBD2,TRBV9,many,17,TRBJ2-1
CSARGVRGVGETQYF,TGCAGTGCTAGAGGGGTCAGGGGGGTAGGAGAGACCCAGTACTTC,.,TRBV20-1,many,15,TRBJ2-5
CATSRPERGRENTEAFF,TGTGCCACCAGCAGACCCGAACGTGGACGGGAGAACACTGAAGCTTTCTTT,.,TRBV15,many,17,TRBJ1-1
CASAPPGQQAYEQYF,TGTGCCAGCGCCCCACCGGGACAGCAAGCCTACGAGCAGTACTTC,TRBD1,TRBV28,many,15,TRBJ2-7
CASSFRTGPQETQYF,TGTGCCAGCAGTTTCCGGACAGGGCCTCAAGAGACCCAGTACTTC,TRBD1,TRBV27,many,15,TRBJ2-5
CASSLYPDQETQYF,TGCGCCAGCAGCTTGTATCCGGACCAAGAGACCCAGTACTTC,.,TRBV5-1,many,14,TRBJ2-5
CASSYSTGLKSYEQYF,TGTGCCAGCAGTTACTCGACGGGACTTAAGTCCTACGAGCAGTACTTC,.,TRBV6-5,many,16,TRBJ2-7
CASSRDSLADTQYF,TGTGCCAGCAGCCGGGACTCTCTTGCAGATACGCAGTATTTT,.,TRBV27,many,14,TRBJ2-3
CASSWDGRGYTF,TGTGCCAGCAGTTGGGACGGAAGGGGCTACACCTTC,.,TRBV28,many,12,TRBJ1-2
CASSLGVSPSYEQYF,TGTGCCAGCAGCTTAGGAGTATCCCCTTCCTACGAGCAGTACTTC,.,TRBV7-2,many,15,TRBJ2-7
CASSFNRDTRNEQFF,TGTGCCAGCAGCTTTAACCGGGACACCCGCAATGAGCAGTTCTTC,.,TRBV3-1,many,15,TRBJ2-1
CSALASSTDTQYF,TGCAGTGCTCTAGCGTCTAGCACAGATACGCAGTATTTT,.,TRBV20-1,many,13,TRBJ2-3